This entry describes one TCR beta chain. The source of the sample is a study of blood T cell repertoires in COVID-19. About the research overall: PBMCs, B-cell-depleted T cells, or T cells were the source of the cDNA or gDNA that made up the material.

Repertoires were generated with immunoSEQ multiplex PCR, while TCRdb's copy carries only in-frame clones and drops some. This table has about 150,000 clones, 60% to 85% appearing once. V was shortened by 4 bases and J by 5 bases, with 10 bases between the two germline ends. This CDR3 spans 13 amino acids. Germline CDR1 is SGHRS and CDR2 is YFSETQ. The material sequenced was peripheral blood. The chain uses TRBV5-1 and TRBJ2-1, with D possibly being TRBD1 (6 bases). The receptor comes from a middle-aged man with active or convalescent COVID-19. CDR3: CASSPRGDNEQFF. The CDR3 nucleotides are TGCGCCAGCAGCCCCAGGGGCGACAATGAGCAGTTCTTC.